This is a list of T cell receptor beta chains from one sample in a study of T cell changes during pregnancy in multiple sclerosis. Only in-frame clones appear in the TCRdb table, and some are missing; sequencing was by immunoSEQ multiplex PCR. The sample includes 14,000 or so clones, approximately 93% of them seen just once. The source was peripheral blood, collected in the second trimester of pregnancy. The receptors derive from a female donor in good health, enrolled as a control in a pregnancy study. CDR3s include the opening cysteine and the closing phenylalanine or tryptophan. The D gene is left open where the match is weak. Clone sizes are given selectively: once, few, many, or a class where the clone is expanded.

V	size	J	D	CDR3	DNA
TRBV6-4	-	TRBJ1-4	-	CASRLVWTDNEKLFF	TGTGCCAGCAGGTTAGTCTGGACAGATAATGAAAAACTGTTTTTT
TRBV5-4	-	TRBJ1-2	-	CASSSPEEGYTF	TGTGCCAGCAGCTCCCCAGAGGAGGGCTACACCTTC
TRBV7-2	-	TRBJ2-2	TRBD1	CASSFRQGSGELFF	TGTGCCAGCAGCTTCCGACAGGGGTCCGGGGAGCTGTTTTTT
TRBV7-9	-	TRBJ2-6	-	CASSLGSGGANVLTF	TGTGCCAGCAGCTTAGGCTCTGGCGGGGCCAACGTCCTGACTTTC
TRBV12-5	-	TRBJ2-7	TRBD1	CASGLAYTGTGKWEQYF	TGTGCTAGTGGTTTGGCTTATACCGGGACAGGGAAGTGGGAGCAGTACTTC
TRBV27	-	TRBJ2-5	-	CASSPGGGGWETQYF	TGTGCCAGCAGTCCCGGTGGGGGGGGCTGGGAGACCCAGTACTTC
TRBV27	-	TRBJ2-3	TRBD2	CASSYSGGAKDTQYF	TGTGCCAGCAGTTACAGCGGGGGGGCCAAAGATACGCAGTATTTT
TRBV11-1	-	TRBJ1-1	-	CASSLDGWGDTEAFF	TGTGCCAGCAGCTTAGACGGGTGGGGCGACACTGAAGCTTTCTTT
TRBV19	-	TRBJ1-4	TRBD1	CASSGFGQGGEKLFF	TGTGCCAGTAGTGGTTTTGGACAGGGGGGTGAAAAACTGTTTTTT
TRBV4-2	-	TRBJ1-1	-	CASSPVTENTEAFF	TGTGCCAGCAGCCCCGTAACAGAGAACACTGAAGCTTTCTTT
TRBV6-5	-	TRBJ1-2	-	CASSQNRELHGYTF	TGTGCCAGCAGCCAAAACAGGGAATTGCATGGCTACACCTTC
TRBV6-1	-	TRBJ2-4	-	CASSDPDRNIQYF	TGTGCCAGCAGTGACCCAGACAGAAACATTCAGTACTTC
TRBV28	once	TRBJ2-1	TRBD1	CASSSKGQGRNEQFF	TGTGCCAGCAGTTCTAAAGGACAGGGCAGGAATGAGCAGTTCTTC
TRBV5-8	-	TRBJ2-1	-	CASSLLRGSRIF	TGTGCCAGCAGCTTACTGCGAGGTTCAAGGATCTTC
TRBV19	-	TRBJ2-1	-	CASSSTAGSYNEQFF	TGTGCCAGTAGTTCCACCGCTGGGAGTTACAATGAGCAGTTCTTC